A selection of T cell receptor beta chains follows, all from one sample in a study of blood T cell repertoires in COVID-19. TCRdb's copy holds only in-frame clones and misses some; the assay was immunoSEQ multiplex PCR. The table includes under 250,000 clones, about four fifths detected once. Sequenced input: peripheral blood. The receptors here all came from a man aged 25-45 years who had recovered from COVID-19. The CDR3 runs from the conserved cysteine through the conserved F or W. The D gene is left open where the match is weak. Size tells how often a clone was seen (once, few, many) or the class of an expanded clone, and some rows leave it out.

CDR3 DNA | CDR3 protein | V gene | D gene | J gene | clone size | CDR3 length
TGTGCCAGCAGCTTGGGGACAGGGGGTACCGGGGAGCTGTTTTTT | CASSLGTGGTGELFF | TRBV5-8 | TRBD1 | TRBJ2-2 | NA | 15
TGCGCCAGCAGCTTGTACAGGACGACTTTAACCGGGGAGCTGTTTTTT | CASSLYRTTLTGELFF | TRBV5-1 | NA | TRBJ2-2 | NA | 16
TGTGCCAGTAGCACAGGGGGTCAGCCCCAGCATTTT | CASSTGGQPQHF | TRBV19 | TRBD1 | TRBJ1-5 | NA | 12
TGTGCCACCAGCAGAGGGGCGGGCGAAAACATTCAGTACTTC | CATSRGAGENIQYF | TRBV15 | NA | TRBJ2-4 | once | 14
TGTGCCAGTAGTATAGTATTCAGGGGTTCTGGGGCCAACGTCCTGACTTTC | CASSIVFRGSGANVLTF | TRBV19 | NA | TRBJ2-6 | NA | 17
TGTGCCAGCAGTTACGAGGCTAGGTCTAGCCAAGAGACCCAGTACTTC | CASSYEARSSQETQYF | TRBV6-2/TRBV6-3 | NA | TRBJ2-5 | NA | 16
TGTGCCAGCAGCCAAGATCTGGGGCTCTATGGCTACACCTTC | CASSQDLGLYGYTF | TRBV14 | NA | TRBJ1-2 | few | 14
TGTGCCAGCAGTTTGGGAGGGTTTTCCCCCCCTGAAGCTTTCTTT | CASSLGGFSPPEAFF | TRBV27 | NA | TRBJ1-1 | NA | 15
TGCAGTGCTAGTCCGGGAGTCGGCTACGAGCAGTACTTC | CSASPGVGYEQYF | TRBV20-1 | NA | TRBJ2-7 | NA | 13
TGCGCCAGCAGTGAGAACATGAACACTGAAGCTTTCTTT | CASSENMNTEAFF | TRBV10-1 | NA | TRBJ1-1 | NA | 13
TGTGCCAGCAGCCCCTCTTTGGCGGGGGCCGGAACGCAGTATTTT | CASSPSLAGAGTQYF | TRBV5-6 | NA | TRBJ2-3 | NA | 15
TGCAGCGTTGATGGTCTAGCGGGGGGTAAAATAGAGACCCAGTACTTC | CSVDGLAGGKIETQYF | TRBV29-1 | TRBD2 | TRBJ2-5 | NA | 16
TGTGCCAGCAGTGACTCGAGGGACAGTATCCCGTTGTATGGCTACACCTTC | CASSDSRDSIPLYGYTF | TRBV6-4 | TRBD1 | TRBJ1-2 | few | 17
TGTGCCAGTAGTCCCGGGGGGGATTACAATGAGCAGTTCTTC | CASSPGGDYNEQFF | TRBV19 | TRBD2 | TRBJ2-1 | NA | 14
TGTGCCATCAGTGAGTCGTTACAGGATCCGAAGAACACCGGGGAGCTGTTTTTT | CAISESLQDPKNTGELFF | TRBV10-3 | NA | TRBJ2-2 | NA | 18
TGTGCCAGCAGCGTCAGCGGGACGGACGGAAACACCATATATTTT | CASSVSGTDGNTIYF | TRBV9 | NA | TRBJ1-3 | NA | 15
TGTGCCACCAGTTCCCTAGCGGGGGGTCCCAATGAGCAGTTCTTC | CATSSLAGGPNEQFF | TRBV15 | TRBD2 | TRBJ2-1 | NA | 15
TGTGCCAGCAGTGATAGTGAGAACACTGAAGCTTTCTTT | CASSDSENTEAFF | TRBV6-4 | NA | TRBJ1-1 | NA | 13
TGTGCCAGCGATCGGGGGGCGGACACTGAAGCTTTCTTT | CASDRGADTEAFF | TRBV6-5 | NA | TRBJ1-1 | once | 13
TGTGCCAGTAGTATAGGAGGCCACTTTGAAGCTTTCTTT | CASSIGGHFEAFF | TRBV19 | NA | TRBJ1-1 | NA | 13
TGTGCCAGCAGCGTACAGGGGAATTCACCCCTCCACTTT | CASSVQGNSPLHF | TRBV9 | NA | TRBJ1-6 | NA | 13
TGTGCCAGCAGCTTTTATGTGGGGCCCGCAGATACGCAGTATTTT | CASSFYVGPADTQYF | TRBV5-4 | NA | TRBJ2-3 | NA | 15
TGTGCCAGCAGTGATTTAGTGGACGAGCAGTACTTC | CASSDLVDEQYF | TRBV2 | NA | TRBJ2-7 | NA | 12
TGTGCCAGCAGCGTAGAATTGCGGGACGACTCTGAAGCTTTCTTT | CASSVELRDDSEAFF | TRBV9 | NA | TRBJ1-1 | NA | 15
TGTGCCAGCAGCCAAGAAGGGGAGGACTATGGCTACACCTTC | CASSQEGEDYGYTF | TRBV3-1/TRBV3-2 | NA | TRBJ1-2 | NA | 14
TGTGCCAGCAGCTCACCGGGACAGGTGAACACTGAAGCTTTCTTT | CASSSPGQVNTEAFF | TRBV7-9 | TRBD1 | TRBJ1-1 | NA | 15
TGTGCCAGCTCCCCCGGGACAGCAAGAACCGAGACCTATGGCTACACCTTC | CASSPGTARTETYGYTF | TRBV18 | TRBD1 | TRBJ1-2 | few | 17
TGTGCCAGTTCTCCTCAGGGGGCGCGGGAGACCCAGTACTTC | CASSPQGARETQYF | TRBV3-1/TRBV3-2 | TRBD1 | TRBJ2-5 | NA | 14
TGTGCCAGCAGTTACTCGAGTAGTTCCCTCCCTAGGAGCACTGAAGCTTTCTTT | CASSYSSSSLPRSTEAFF | TRBV6-2/TRBV6-3 | NA | TRBJ1-1 | NA | 18
TGTGCCAGCCGGGACAGGGACAATCAGCCCCAGCATTTT | CASRDRDNQPQHF | TRBV19 | TRBD1 | TRBJ1-5 | NA | 13
TGTGCCATATTCCGACAGGGGGAGAACACCGGGGAGCTGTTTTTT | CAIFRQGENTGELFF | TRBV10-3 | TRBD1 | TRBJ2-2 | NA | 15
TGTGCCAGCAGCTCGTACAGGGGTGGCTTTGCGAACACTGAAGCTTTCTTT | CASSSYRGGFANTEAFF | TRBV5-8 | TRBD1 | TRBJ1-1 | NA | 17
TGTGCCAGCAGTGGGGACAGGGTCTCACCCCTCCACTTT | CASSGDRVSPLHF | TRBV25-1 | TRBD1 | TRBJ1-6 | few | 13
TGTGCCAGTAGTATAAGTGGGGGGAATCAGCCCCAGCATTTT | CASSISGGNQPQHF | TRBV19 | NA | TRBJ1-5 | NA | 14
TGTGCCAGTAGTATAGGGACAGCCTCCTACGAGCAGTACTTC | CASSIGTASYEQYF | TRBV19 | NA | TRBJ2-7 | NA | 14
TGTGCCAGCAGCCAAGACGTTGGCAGGGGAGCAGATACGCAGTATTTT | CASSQDVGRGADTQYF | TRBV14 | NA | TRBJ2-3 | NA | 16
TGTGCCAGTAGTACGGGCGGGACGCCCTATGGCTACACCTTC | CASSTGGTPYGYTF | TRBV19 | NA | TRBJ1-2 | NA | 14
TGTGCCAGCCTAAGTTTTGAGGCAACTAATGAAAAACTGTTTTTT | CASLSFEATNEKLFF | TRBV2 | NA | TRBJ1-4 | NA | 15
TGTGCCAGCAGCAGACAGGAGACCAGGAACACCGGGGAGCTGTTTTTT | CASSRQETRNTGELFF | TRBV5-4 | NA | TRBJ2-2 | NA | 16
TGTGCCAGCTCACCATTGGGGACAGGGGAAAACATTCAGTACTTC | CASSPLGTGENIQYF | TRBV18 | TRBD1 | TRBJ2-4 | NA | 15